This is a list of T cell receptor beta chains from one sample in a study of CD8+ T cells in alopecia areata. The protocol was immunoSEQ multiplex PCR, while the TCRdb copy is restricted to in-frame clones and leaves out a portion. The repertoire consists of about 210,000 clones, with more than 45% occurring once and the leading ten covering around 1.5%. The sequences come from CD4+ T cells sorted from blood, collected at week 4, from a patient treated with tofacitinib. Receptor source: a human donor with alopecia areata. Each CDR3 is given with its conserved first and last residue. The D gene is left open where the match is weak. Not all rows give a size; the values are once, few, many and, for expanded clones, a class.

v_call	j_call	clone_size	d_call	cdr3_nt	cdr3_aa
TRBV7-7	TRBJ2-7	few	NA	TGTGCCAGCAGCGATGTCAGGGATGGCGAGCAGTACTTC	CASSDVRDGEQYF
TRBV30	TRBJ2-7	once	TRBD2	TGTGCCTGGAGTGTATCCCGGGGGGCCTACGAGCAGTACTTC	CAWSVSRGAYEQYF
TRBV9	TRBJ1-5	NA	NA	TGTGCCAGCAGTGCCACAGGCTATAGCAATCAGCCCCAGCATTTT	CASSATGYSNQPQHF
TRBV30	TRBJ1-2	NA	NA	TGTGCCTGGAGTCTCCCGGGACGGATGCTGAATGGCTACACCTTC	CAWSLPGRMLNGYTF
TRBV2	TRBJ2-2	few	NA	TGTGCCAGCAGGAGGGGCGTGAACACCGGGGAGCTGTTTTTT	CASRRGVNTGELFF
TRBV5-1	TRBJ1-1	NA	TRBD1	TGCGCCAGCAGCTTGGGACAGGGCGGCACTGAAGCTTTCTTT	CASSLGQGGTEAFF
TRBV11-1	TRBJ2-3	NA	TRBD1	TGTGCCAGCAGCGGATTGGGGACAGGGTCAGATACGCAGTATTTT	CASSGLGTGSDTQYF
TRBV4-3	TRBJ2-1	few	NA	TGCGCCAGCAGCCTGGGGACTTCCTCCTACAATGAGCAGTTCTTC	CASSLGTSSYNEQFF
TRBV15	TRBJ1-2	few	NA	TGTGCCACCAGCAGAGGGAATCTGGATGGCTACACCTTC	CATSRGNLDGYTF
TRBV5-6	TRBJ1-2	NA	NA	TGTGCCAGCAGCTTAAAGACAGGAATCTATGGCTACACCTTC	CASSLKTGIYGYTF
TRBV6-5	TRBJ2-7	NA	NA	TGTGCCAGCAGTTACGGGGTTAGCTACGAGCAGTACTTC	CASSYGVSYEQYF
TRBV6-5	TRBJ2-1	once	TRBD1	TGTGCCAGCAGTTACCGGATCGGGACAGGAAACAATGAGCAGTTCTTC	CASSYRIGTGNNEQFF
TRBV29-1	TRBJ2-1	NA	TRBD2	TGCAGCGTAGTAGCGGGGGGATTTGAGCAGTTCTTC	CSVVAGGFEQFF
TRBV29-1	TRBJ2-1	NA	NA	TGCAGCGGTAGGGTCGAGATGGGGACCAATGAGCAGTTCTTC	CSGRVEMGTNEQFF
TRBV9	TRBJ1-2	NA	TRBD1	TGTGCCAGCAGCCCCGCCGAGGACAGGACCTATGGCTACACCTTC	CASSPAEDRTYGYTF
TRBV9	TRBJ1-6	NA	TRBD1	TGTGCCAGCAGCGGGACAGGGATGGGAGGTTCACCCCTCCACTTT	CASSGTGMGGSPLHF
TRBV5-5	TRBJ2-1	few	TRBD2	TGTGCCAGCAGCTCCGTATTTGGGGCAGCGGGGTCCTACAATGAGCAGTTCTTC	CASSSVFGAAGSYNEQFF
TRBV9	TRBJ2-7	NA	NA	TGTGCCAGCAGCGTAGATGAGGGACCGGTTTACGAGCAGTACTTC	CASSVDEGPVYEQYF